This T cell receptor beta chain was sequenced during a study of blood T cell repertoires in COVID-19 (dated by TCRdb to about 2020). About the full investigation: ImmuneRACE Cohort 3 recovered participants were defined by two consecutive negative NP/OP PCR tests, healthcare professional clearance, or symptom resolution. Collaborator samples came from the United States, Italy and Spain and covered acute and convalescent phases of COVID-19. The material from the prospective study consisted of cDNA or gDNA derived from T cells, B-cell-depleted T cells, or PBMCs. Deeply sampled blood TCRbeta repertoires from subjects exposed to, actively infected with, or recovered from COVID-19 were included in the dataset. The repertoires were released in a freely available public database intended as a resource for research on the immune response to SARS-CoV-2. Samples were obtained from the ongoing ImmuneRACE study (first 160 participants) and from over 1,000 subjects provided by 6 global collaborators. The sample metadata nearly always contained a de-identified subject ID, COVID-19 status, age in years and sex. Where HLA class I and class II types were available, the types were taken from metadata supplied by the sample provider, not from assay-based typing. Study-wide conclusions, independent of this receptor: How much clinical and demographic metadata was included differed by source and by participant, and the metadata was provided uncurated.

Participants in the prospective study were enrolled through a virtual design, were aged about 18 to 100 years, and lived in approximately 24 United States geographic areas. Cohort assignment in the prospective study relied on participant-reported clinical history from a screening survey and a study questionnaire. Mobile phlebotomists in the prospective study collected whole blood, serum and a nasopharyngeal or oropharyngeal swab from every participant. Additional blood draws and questionnaires over an approximately 2-month period could optionally be provided by prospective study participants. Before DNA extraction, prospective study blood samples were shipped either frozen or at room temperature. Remarks on this clone: Its antigen is unknown. No much larger clonotype is one base removed from it; base qualities were not supplied.

TCRbeta CDR3 regions were amplified from genomic DNA using the immunoSEQ Assay, a bias-controlled multiplex PCR. For the original study's pipeline: Within the assay, amplification of reference gene primers was used to estimate how many nucleated cells each sample contained. To quantify the absolute abundance of each unique TCRbeta CDR3 rearrangement, sequence reads were collapsed and filtered. For each sample, productive Simpson clonality was calculated as the square root of Simpson's diversity index over productive rearrangements. Not all clones reach the TCRdb copy of this immuneACCESS table, which keeps in-frame sequences only. Checked studies attribute under half of the gap to unresolved V genes and leave the rest unexplained. V, J and clone size derive from that table, while D and trimming were established from the DNA sequence. The sample has more than 300,000 clones on record, about 87% of them singletons. Approximately 1.9% of the sample is taken by the ten largest.

The junction shows trimming of 4 bases on V and 0 bases on J, plus 10 bases between the germline ends. Looking up the germline V gene (reference sequence) yields CDR1 LGHDT and CDR2 YNNKEL. Counted from cysteine to phenylalanine, this CDR3 has 15 amino acids. CDR3 DNA only is kept here, 45 bases in frame from base 1. The V gene is TRBV3-1 (or the pseudogene TRBV3-2) and the J gene is TRBJ2-1, with a tentative D gene TRBD2 over 5 matching bases. The TCR sequence derives from a man aged 40-49 years in a cohort exposed to, infected with or recovered from COVID-19 (not recorded which). The sample was PBMCs or T cells enriched from blood (not recorded which). The DNA sequence reads TGTGCCAGCAGCCCCTCCGCGGGCTCCTACAATGAGCAGTTCTTC. This sequence encodes CASSPSAGSYNEQFF.